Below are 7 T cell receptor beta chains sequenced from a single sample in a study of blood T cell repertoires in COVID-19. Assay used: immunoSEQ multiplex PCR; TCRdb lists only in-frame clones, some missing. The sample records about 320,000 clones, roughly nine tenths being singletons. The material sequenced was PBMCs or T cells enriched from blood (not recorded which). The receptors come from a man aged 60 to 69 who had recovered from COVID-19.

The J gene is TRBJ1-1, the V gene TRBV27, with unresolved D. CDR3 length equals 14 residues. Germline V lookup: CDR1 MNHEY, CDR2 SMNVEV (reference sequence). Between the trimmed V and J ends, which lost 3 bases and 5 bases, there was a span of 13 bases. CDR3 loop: CASSLVPGLTEAFF. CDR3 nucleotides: TGTGCCAGCAGTTTGGTTCCGGGGTTGACTGAAGCTTTCTTT.

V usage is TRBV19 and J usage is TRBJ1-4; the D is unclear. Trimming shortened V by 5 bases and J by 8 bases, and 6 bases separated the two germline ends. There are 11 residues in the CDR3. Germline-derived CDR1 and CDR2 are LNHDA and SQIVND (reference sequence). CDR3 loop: CASSPGEKLFF. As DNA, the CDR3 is TGTGCCAGTAGTCCTGGCGAAAAACTGTTTTTT.

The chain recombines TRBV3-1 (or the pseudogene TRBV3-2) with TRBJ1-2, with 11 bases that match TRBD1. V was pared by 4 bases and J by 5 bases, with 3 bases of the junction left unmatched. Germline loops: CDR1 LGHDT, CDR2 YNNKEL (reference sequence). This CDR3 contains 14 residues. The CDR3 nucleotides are TGTGCCAGCAGCCTCCGGGACAGGGGGTATGGCTACACCTTC. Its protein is CASSLRDRGYGYTF.

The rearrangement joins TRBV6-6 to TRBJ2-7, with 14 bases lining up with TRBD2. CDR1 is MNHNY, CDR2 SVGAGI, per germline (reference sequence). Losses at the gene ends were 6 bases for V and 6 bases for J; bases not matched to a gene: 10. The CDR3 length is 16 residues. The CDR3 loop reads CASRPIGTSGSSEQYF. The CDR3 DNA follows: TGTGCCAGCAGGCCGATCGGGACTAGCGGGAGTAGCGAGCAGTACTTC.

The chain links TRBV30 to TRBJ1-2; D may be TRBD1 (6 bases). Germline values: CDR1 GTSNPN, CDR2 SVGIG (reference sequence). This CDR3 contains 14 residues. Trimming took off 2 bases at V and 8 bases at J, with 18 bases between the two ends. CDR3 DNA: TGTGCCTGGAGTCCCGACAGGCTTCCGGAGGGCTACACCTTC. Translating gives CAWSPDRLPEGYTF.

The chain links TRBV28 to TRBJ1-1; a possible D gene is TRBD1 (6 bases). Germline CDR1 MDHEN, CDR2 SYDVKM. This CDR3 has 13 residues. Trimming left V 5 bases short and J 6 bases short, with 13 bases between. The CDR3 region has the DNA TGTGCCAGCAGTCCCACAGGGAGGGCTGAAGCTTTCTTT. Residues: CASSPTGRAEAFF.

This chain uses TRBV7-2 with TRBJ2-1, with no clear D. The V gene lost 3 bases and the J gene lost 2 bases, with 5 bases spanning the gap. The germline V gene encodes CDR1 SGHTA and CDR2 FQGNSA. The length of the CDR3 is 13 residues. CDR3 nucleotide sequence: TGTGCCAGCAGCTTCACGGCCTACAATGAGCAGTTCTTC. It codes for CASSFTAYNEQFF.